The next 24 T cell receptor beta chains were all read from a single sample in a study of T-cell memory formation after mild COVID-19. TCRdb independently ran MiXCR on the 5' RACE reads; one entry per CDR3 protein. The data show 200,000 to 250,000 distinct CDR3 sequences, roughly 14% seen once. Specimen: PBMCs or a T cell subset sorted from them (not recorded which). The receptors come from an adult woman who had mild COVID-19 (a few samples of this study predate the infection). Cell type and time point are not known.

The rearrangement links TRBV5-1 to TRBJ2-2, with 8 bases matching TRBD1. The germline gives CDR1 SGHRS, CDR2 YFSETQ. V lost 4 bases and J lost 6; bases outside the gene matches: 8. This CDR3 region has 15 residues. CDR3 nucleotide sequence: TGCGCCAGCAGCCCACGGACAGGGCGGCCCGGGGAGCTGTTTTTT. Translating it yields CASSPRTGRPGELFF.

The genes are TRBV12-3 or TRBV12-4 and TRBJ1-1; D perhaps matches TRBD1 (5 bases). Trimming removed 7 bases at V and 7 bases at J, with 13 bases between. CDR3 size: 12 residues. The CDR3 sequence: CASTPGHLEAFF. The CDR3 bases are TGTGCCAGCACCCCGGGGCACCTTGAAGCTTTCTTT.

CDR3 sequence: CASSFQAVSKGNEQFF. CDR3 nucleotides: TGTGCCAGCAGCTTCCAAGCGGTTTCCAAGGGCAATGAGCAGTTCTTC. The chain uses TRBV7-8 and TRBJ2-1; TRBD2 might be the D (5 bases). The CDR3 is 16 amino acids. Trimming took 3 bases from V and 6 from J, leaving 18 bases between them. Per the germline V gene, CDR1 is SGHVS and CDR2 is FQNEAQ. The full variable domain, completed using reference TRBV7-8 and TRBJ2-1, is GAGVSQSPRYKVAKRGQDVALRCDPISGHVSLFWYQQALGQGPEFLTYFQNEAQLDKSGLPSDRFFAERPEGSVSTLKIQRTQQEDSAVYLCASSFQAVSKGNEQFFGPGTRLTVL.

The rearrangement joins TRBV7-2 to TRBJ1-1; D unclear. V was clipped by 1 base and J by 11 bases, with 11 bases between them. CDR3 length: 12 amino acids. Germline loops: CDR1 SGHTA, CDR2 FQGNSA. The CDR3 DNA follows: TGTGCCAGCAGCTTAGATGTCTCTTCGGCTTTCTTT. Translation: CASSLDVSSAFF. The full variable domain, rest sourced from reference TRBV7-2 and TRBJ1-1, is GAGVSQSPSNKVTEKGKDVELRCDPISGHTALYWYRQSLGQGLEFLIYFQGNSAPDKSGLPSDRFSAERTGGSVSTLTIQRTQQEDSAVYLCASSLDVSSAFFGQGTRLTVV.

The V gene is TRBV20-1, the J gene TRBJ1-1, with 7 bases fitting TRBD1. With V trimmed by 5 bases and J by 7 bases, 7 bases remained unmatched. The length of the CDR3 is 12 residues. Germline V gives CDR1 DFQATT, CDR2 SNEGSKA (reference sequence). The CDR3 DNA reads TGCAGTGCTGGACCGGGACAGAGTGAAGCTTTCTTT. This gives the protein CSAGPGQSEAFF.

This clonotype was seen a handful of times. CDR3 sequence (DNA): TGTGCCAGCAGGAGGACAGGAGCCGGCTCTGGGGCCAACGTCCTGACTTTC. It is translated as CASRRTGAGSGANVLTF. The chain joins TRBV6-2 or TRBV6-3 to TRBJ2-6; 7 bases agree with TRBD1. After removal of 6 bases from V and 0 bases from J, the junction contained 8 bases not matched to a gene. The germline V gene has CDR1 MNHEY and CDR2 SVGEGT. This CDR3 spans 17 amino acids.

This clonotype has more than one count but fewer than ten. V usage is TRBV20-1 and J usage is TRBJ2-5; 7 nucleotides align to TRBD2. The junction had 10 bases not matched to a gene; V was cut back by 7 bases and J by 5 bases. Germline CDR1 is DFQATT and CDR2 is SNEGSKA (reference sequence). The CDR3 loop spans 13 amino acids. The CDR3 region has the DNA TGCAGTGTCAGGGAGCGGGGTGGGGAGACCCAGTACTTC. Residues: CSVRERGGETQYF.

This clonotype was seen at least ten times. The J gene is TRBJ2-5, the V gene TRBV7-2; 10 nucleotides match TRBD2. Germline V gives CDR1 SGHTA, CDR2 FQGNSA. There are 16 residues in the CDR3. The ends lost 1 base at V and 1 base at J; junction bases unmatched: 3. CDR3 amino acids: CASSLGGLASQETQYF. The CDR3 DNA reads TGTGCCAGCAGCTTAGGGGGACTAGCGTCCCAAGAGACCCAGTACTTC.

This chain links TRBV5-5 with TRBJ2-4, with D unclear. This CDR3 comprises 14 residues. Germline lookup yields CDR1 SGHKS and CDR2 YYEKEE (reference sequence). With 4 bases removed from V and 0 bases from J, the gap between germline ends came to 8 bases. Here the CDR3 DNA reads TGTGCCAGCAGCCCCGACCTAGCCAAAAACATTCAGTACTTC. It specifies CASSPDLAKNIQYF.

V usage is TRBV24-1 and J usage is TRBJ2-1, with D possibly being TRBD1 (5 bases). V was shortened by 7 bases and J by 4 bases, with 10 bases between the two germline ends. The CDR3 sequence is 13 residues long. Germline CDR1 is KGHDR and CDR2 is SFDVKD. CDR3: CATSVDSYNEQFF. CDR3 sequence (DNA): TGTGCCACCAGCGTTGACAGTTACAATGAGCAGTTCTTC.

The chain carries TRBV2 and TRBJ1-2; D uncertain. The CDR3 runs to 13 residues. Germline V gene lookup returns CDR1 SNHLY and CDR2 FYNNEI. V dropped 10 bases and J dropped 1 base, with 13 bases sitting between them. The CDR3 sequence is CAIADLVNYGYTF. The CDR3 DNA follows: TGTGCCATCGCCGACCTGGTTAACTATGGCTACACCTTC.

The rearrangement uses TRBV2 and TRBJ1-2; D is possibly TRBD1 (5 bases). V lost 2 bases to trimming and J lost 7 bases, with 20 bases between them. CDR3 length equals 16 residues. Looked up from germline, CDR1 is SNHLY and CDR2 is FYNNEI. CDR3 bases: TGTGCCAGCAGTGAACCGGGGCCCATGGGGCAGGGTGGCTACACCTTC. Protein sequence: CASSEPGPMGQGGYTF.

This clonotype has only a few counts. This chain uses TRBV27 with TRBJ1-6; D uncertain. The CDR3 sequence is 14 residues long. CDR1 and CDR2 from the germline V gene are MNHEY and SMNVEV (reference sequence). V lost 2 bases and J 7 bases, leaving 9 bases between the germline ends. CDR3 loop: CASSLVGVNSPLHF. The CDR3 nucleotides are TGTGCCAGCAGTTTAGTTGGGGTCAATTCACCCCTCCACTTT.

This clonotype was counted many times. The rearrangement links TRBV5-1 to TRBJ2-3; D is perhaps TRBD1 (5 bases). This CDR3 is 14 amino acids long. Germline CDR1 is SGHRS and CDR2 is YFSETQ. The ends were cut back, 4 bases at V and 6 bases at J, with 15 bases in the middle. CDR3 sequence reads: CASSPRAGRDTQYF. Here the CDR3 DNA reads TGCGCCAGCAGCCCAAGGGCAGGGCGGGATACGCAGTATTTT.

This clonotype was seen a few times. The chain employs TRBV5-1 and TRBJ2-1, with D unresolved. The CDR3 covers 14 residues. The V and J ends lost 1 base and 5 bases respectively, with 10 bases between them. From germline, CDR1 is SGHRS and CDR2 YFSETQ. The CDR3 DNA reads as TGCGCCAGCAGCTTGCAGGCCTCTAACAATGAGCAGTTCTTC. Protein product: CASSLQASNNEQFF.

This clonotype appeared many times. The V and J genes are TRBV11-2 and TRBJ1-2; 10 bases fit TRBD1. CDR1 is SGHAT and CDR2 is FQNNGV in the germline V gene. The CDR3 runs 17 residues. V lost 1 base and J lost 3; bases outside the gene matches: 8. In nucleotides, the CDR3 is TGTGCCAGCAGCTTAGTATGGAGGACAGGGGGGGACTATGGCTACACCTTC. This encodes CASSLVWRTGGDYGYTF.

This clonotype was seen many times. The chain carries TRBV7-2 and TRBJ2-1; 12 nucleotides align to TRBD2. Germline V gives CDR1 SGHTA, CDR2 FQGNSA. This CDR3 contains 17 residues. J gave up 1 base and V 5 bases, and 6 bases lay outside the gene matches. The CDR3 region is CASSQSLAGGSYNEQFF. In nucleotides, the CDR3 is TGTGCCAGCAGCCAGTCACTAGCGGGAGGTTCCTACAATGAGCAGTTCTTC.

CDR3 bases: TGCAGCGTTGAAGGCGAGGGGAAGTTATACAATGAGCAGTTCTTC. This encodes CSVEGEGKLYNEQFF. This rearrangement joins TRBV29-1 to TRBJ2-1; D may be TRBD1 or TRBD2 (5 bases each). Germline CDR1 is SQVTM and CDR2 is ANQGSEA. Trimming shortened V by 1 base and J by 4 bases, and 14 bases separated the two germline ends. The CDR3 has 15 amino acids.

Only a few counts were recorded for this clonotype. The chain links TRBV7-9 to TRBJ2-1; D is tentatively TRBD1 or TRBD2 (5 bases each). CDR3 length: 13 residues. Deletions cut 4 bases from V and 9 bases from J, with 13 bases between. The germline V gene encodes CDR1 SEHNR and CDR2 FQNEAQ (reference sequence). This CDR3 reads CASSSRGRGEQFF. The CDR3 DNA follows: TGTGCCAGCAGCTCCCGGGGCCGGGGTGAGCAGTTCTTC.

The chain is built from TRBV12-3 or TRBV12-4 and TRBJ2-2; tentatively, D is TRBD1 (6 bases). V was clipped by 6 bases and J by 1 base, with 9 bases between them. The CDR3 is 14 residues long. The CDR3 bases are TGTGCCAGCAGAATGGGACAGAACACCGGGGAGCTGTTTTTT. It encodes CASRMGQNTGELFF.

This clonotype was counted ten times or more. The CDR3, as DNA: TGTGCCAGCAGCTTCCTAGCGGGAGGGCCCTCAGATACGCAGTATTTT. It codes for CASSFLAGGPSDTQYF. The chain couples TRBV11-2 to TRBJ2-3; 12 bases fit TRBD2. The germline V gene encodes CDR1 SGHAT and CDR2 FQNNGV. The CDR3 has 16 amino acids. V shed 3 bases, J shed 4 bases, and the junction held 5 bases outside the gene matches.

This clonotype was counted between two and nine times. The J gene is TRBJ1-2, the V gene TRBV5-5; 10 nucleotides match TRBD1. Per the germline V gene, CDR1 is SGHKS and CDR2 is YYEKEE (reference sequence). Trimming took 0 bases from V and 0 from J; bases not matched to a gene: 8. The CDR3 contains 18 residues. The CDR3, as DNA: TGTGCCAGCAGCTTGGGAGGGGACAGGGGTCCGTCTAACTATGGCTACACCTTC. The encoded protein is CASSLGGDRGPSNYGYTF.

This chain uses TRBV4-2 with TRBJ2-1; the match to TRBD2 covers 8 bases. There are 16 residues in the CDR3. Germline CDR1 is LGHNA and CDR2 is YNFKEQ. The junction had 3 bases not matched to a gene; V was cut back by 0 bases and J by 2 bases. The CDR3 DNA reads TGTGCCAGCAGCCAAGAAACGGGGGGGACCTACAATGAGCAGTTCTTC. This sequence encodes CASSQETGGTYNEQFF.

This clonotype was detected only a few times. The chain links TRBV12-3 or TRBV12-4 to TRBJ2-1, with 10 bases identical to TRBD2. V lost 3 bases and J lost 0; bases outside the gene matches: 5. This CDR3 contains 17 residues. CDR3 coding DNA: TGTGCCAGCAGTTTCCCTTTAGCGGGGGGCTCCTACAATGAGCAGTTCTTC. It encodes CASSFPLAGGSYNEQFF.